One T cell receptor beta chain is described in this entry. The data were taken from a study of early T cells in non-severe SARS-CoV-2 infection. The overall study: The study sequenced bulk RNA from unsorted whole blood, with chains unpaired.

Germline V gene data show CDR1 as SNHLY and CDR2 as FYNNEI. Trimming shortened V by 8 bases and J by 0 bases, and 9 bases separated the two germline ends. This CDR3 comprises 13 residues. Separate cDNA molecules each had unique molecular identifiers attached to them. TCRdb fed the 5' RACE reads into MiXCR, producing one record per CDR3 protein. Found here are 65,000 to 90,000 distinct CDR3 sequences, 12% of them singletons; the top ten hold more than 4.5%. The sample was whole blood. This TCR came from an adult who was a healthcare worker with PCR-confirmed SARS-CoV-2 infection or an uninfected control (not recorded which). V is TRBV2 and J is TRBJ2-3, with a weak D call TRBD2 (6 bases). The chain's CDR3 is CASGRDSTDTQYF. In DNA, the CDR3 is TGTGCCAGCGGGCGGGATAGCACAGATACGCAGTATTTT.